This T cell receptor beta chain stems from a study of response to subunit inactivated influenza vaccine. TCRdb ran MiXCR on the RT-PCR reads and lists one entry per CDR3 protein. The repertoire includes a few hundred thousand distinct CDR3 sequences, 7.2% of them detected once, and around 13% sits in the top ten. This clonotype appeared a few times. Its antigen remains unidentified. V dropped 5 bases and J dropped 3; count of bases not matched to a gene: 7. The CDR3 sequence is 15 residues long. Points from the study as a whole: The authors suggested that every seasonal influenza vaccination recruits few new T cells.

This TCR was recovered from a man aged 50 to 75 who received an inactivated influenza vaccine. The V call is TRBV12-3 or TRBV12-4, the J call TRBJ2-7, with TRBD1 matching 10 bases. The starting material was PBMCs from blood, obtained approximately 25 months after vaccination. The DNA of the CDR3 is TGTGCCAGCAGTCCCGGACAGGGGGGCATCTACGAGCAGTACTTC. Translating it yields CASSPGQGGIYEQYF.